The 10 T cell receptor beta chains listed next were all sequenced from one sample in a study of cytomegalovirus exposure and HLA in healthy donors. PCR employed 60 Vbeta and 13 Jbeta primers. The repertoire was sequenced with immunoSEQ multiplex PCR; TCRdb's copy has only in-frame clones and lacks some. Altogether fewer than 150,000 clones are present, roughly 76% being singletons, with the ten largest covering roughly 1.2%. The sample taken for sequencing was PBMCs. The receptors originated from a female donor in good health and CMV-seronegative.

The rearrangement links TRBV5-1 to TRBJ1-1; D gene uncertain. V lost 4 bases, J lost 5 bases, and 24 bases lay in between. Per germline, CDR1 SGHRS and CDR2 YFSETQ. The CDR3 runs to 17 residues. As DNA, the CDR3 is TGCGCCAGCAGCCTGGACGGAGGCATCAGAGAGGAAACTGAAGCTTTCTTT. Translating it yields CASSLDGGIREETEAFF.

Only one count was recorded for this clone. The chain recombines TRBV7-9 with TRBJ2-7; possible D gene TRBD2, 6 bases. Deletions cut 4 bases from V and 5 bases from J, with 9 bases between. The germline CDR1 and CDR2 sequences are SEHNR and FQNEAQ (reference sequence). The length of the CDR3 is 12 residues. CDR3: CASSSGGDEQYF. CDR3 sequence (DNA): TGTGCCAGCAGCTCCGGGGGAGACGAGCAGTACTTC.

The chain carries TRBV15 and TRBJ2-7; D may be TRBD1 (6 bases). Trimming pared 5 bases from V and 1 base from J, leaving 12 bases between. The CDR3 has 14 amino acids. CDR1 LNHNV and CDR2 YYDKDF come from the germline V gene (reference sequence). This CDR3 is CATSPQGQSYEQYF. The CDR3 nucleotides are TGTGCCACCAGCCCACAGGGCCAGTCCTACGAGCAGTACTTC.

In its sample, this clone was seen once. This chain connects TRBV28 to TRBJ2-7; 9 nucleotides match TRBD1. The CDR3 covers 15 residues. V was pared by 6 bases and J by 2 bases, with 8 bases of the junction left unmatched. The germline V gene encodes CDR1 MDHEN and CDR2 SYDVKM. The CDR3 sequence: CASREWDRATYEQYF. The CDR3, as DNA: TGTGCCAGCAGAGAATGGGACAGGGCCACCTACGAGCAGTACTTC.

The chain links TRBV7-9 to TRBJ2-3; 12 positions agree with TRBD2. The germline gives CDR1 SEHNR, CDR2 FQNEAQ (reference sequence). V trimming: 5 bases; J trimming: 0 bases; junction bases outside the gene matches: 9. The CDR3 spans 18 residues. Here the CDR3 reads CASSPRLAGAPSTDTQYF. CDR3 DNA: TGTGCCAGCAGCCCCCGACTAGCGGGAGCCCCTAGCACAGATACGCAGTATTTT.

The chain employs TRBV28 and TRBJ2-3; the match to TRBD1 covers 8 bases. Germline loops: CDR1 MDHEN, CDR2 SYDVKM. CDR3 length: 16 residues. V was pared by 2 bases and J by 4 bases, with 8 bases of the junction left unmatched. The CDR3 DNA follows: TGTGCCAGCAGTTTACAAGGACAGGGAAGGGCAGATACGCAGTATTTT. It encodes CASSLQGQGRADTQYF.

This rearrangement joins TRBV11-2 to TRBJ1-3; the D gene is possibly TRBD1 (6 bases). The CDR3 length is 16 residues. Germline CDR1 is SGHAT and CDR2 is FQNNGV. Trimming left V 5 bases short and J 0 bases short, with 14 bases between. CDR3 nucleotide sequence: TGTGCCAGCAGCCCTAAACAGGGTTACTCTGGAAACACCATATATTTT. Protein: CASSPKQGYSGNTIYF.

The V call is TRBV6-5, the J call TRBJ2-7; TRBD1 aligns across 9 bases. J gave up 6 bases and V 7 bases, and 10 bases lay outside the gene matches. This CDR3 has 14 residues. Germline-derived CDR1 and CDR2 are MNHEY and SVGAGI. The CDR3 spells CASTPGTGPGEQYF. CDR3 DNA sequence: TGTGCCAGCACACCGGGGACAGGGCCGGGCGAGCAGTACTTC.

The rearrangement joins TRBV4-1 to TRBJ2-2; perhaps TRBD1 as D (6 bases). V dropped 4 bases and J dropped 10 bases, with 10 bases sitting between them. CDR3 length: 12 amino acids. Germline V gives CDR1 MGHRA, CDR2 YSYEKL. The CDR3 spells CASSLQGQELFF. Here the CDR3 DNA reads TGCGCCAGCAGCCTCCAGGGACAGGAGCTGTTTTTT.

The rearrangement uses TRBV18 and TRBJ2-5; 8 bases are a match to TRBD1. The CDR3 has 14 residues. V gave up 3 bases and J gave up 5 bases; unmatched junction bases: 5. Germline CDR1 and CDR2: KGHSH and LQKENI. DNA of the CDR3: TGTGCCAGCTCACCTAAGGACAGGGTGGAGACCCAGTACTTC. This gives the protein CASSPKDRVETQYF.